These 10 T cell receptor beta chains originate from one sample sequenced in a study of T-cell memory formation after mild COVID-19. Using its own MiXCR run on the 5' RACE reads, TCRdb lists one record per CDR3 protein. This repertoire shows about 250,000 distinct CDR3 sequences, more than 15% found once; its top ten account for around 23%. The sequenced sample consisted of PBMCs or a T cell subset sorted from them (not recorded which). These receptors all come from a man aged 18 to 29 who had mild COVID-19 (a few samples of this study predate the infection). Cell type and time point are not known.

In this sample, this clonotype turned up many times. V gene TRBV4-3 combines with J gene TRBJ1-1, with D possibly matching TRBD1 (6 bases). Germline CDR1 is LGHNA and CDR2 is YSLEER. Trimming left V 5 bases short and J 4 bases short, with 14 bases between. The CDR3 totals 14 residues. CDR3 sequence (DNA): TGCGCCAGCAGCTCTCTGGGGGGCACCACTGAAGCTTTCTTT. Translating gives CASSSLGGTTEAFF.

CDR3 nucleotides: TGCAGTGCTAGAGATGGGAGGGGCCTAGGGCCCCAGCATTTT. This encodes CSARDGRGLGPQHF. This chain joins TRBV20-1 and TRBJ1-5, with D possibly being TRBD1 (5 bases). CDR1 DFQATT and CDR2 SNEGSKA come from the germline V gene (reference sequence). V lost 0 bases and J 9 bases, leaving 15 bases between the germline ends. The length of the CDR3 is 14 residues.

This chain connects TRBV4-3 to TRBJ2-5; a weak D match, TRBD1 (5 bases). The CDR3 length is 16 residues. V was pared by 0 bases and J by 9 bases, with 20 bases between. Germline CDR1 and CDR2: LGHNA and YSLEER. The CDR3 loop is CASSQDRGWQGASQYF. The CDR3 nucleotides are TGCGCCAGCAGCCAAGATCGAGGTTGGCAGGGTGCGTCCCAGTACTTC.

In its sample, this clonotype was seen a few times. The chain employs TRBV20-1 and TRBJ2-5; D gene uncertain. Germline values: CDR1 DFQATT, CDR2 SNEGSKA (reference sequence). The length of the CDR3 is 10 residues. Trimming took 5 bases from V and 9 from J, leaving 10 bases between them. CDR3 bases: TGCAGTGCTGATGAGACGGCCCAGTACTTC. Its translation: CSADETAQYF.

This clonotype was picked up a small number of times. The CDR3 does not end in the conserved phenylalanine or tryptophan, so this is likely a read error. This chain uses TRBV6-2 or TRBV6-3 with TRBJ2-3; D tentatively reads TRBD1 or TRBD2 (7 bases each). This CDR3 has 16 amino acids. Germline CDR1 MNHEY, CDR2 SVGEGT. V lost 0 bases and J lost 4, with 14 bases in between. CDR3 bases: TGTGCCAGCAGTTACTCGGGCAGGGGGGGCCCAGATACGCAGTATTTG. Translation: CASSYSGRGGPDTQYL.

This clonotype turned up a few times. This chain joins TRBV7-9 and TRBJ2-3; 10 nucleotides match TRBD2. CDR1 and CDR2 from the germline V gene are SEHNR and FQNEAQ (reference sequence). This CDR3 spans 16 amino acids. V lost 1 base, J lost 3 bases, and 4 bases stayed unmatched. The CDR3 nucleotides read TGTGCCAGCAGCTTAGGCCCAGCGGGGGGGACAGATACGCAGTATTTT. Translating it yields CASSLGPAGGTDTQYF.

The rearrangement uses TRBV29-1 and TRBJ2-3; 7 bases are a match to TRBD2. With V trimmed by 5 bases and J by 2 bases, 10 bases remained unmatched. CDR3 length: 15 amino acids. Germline CDR1 SQVTM, CDR2 ANQGSEA. CDR3 DNA sequence: TGCAGCGTTCCTATGACGGGGGGAATCACAGATACGCAGTATTTT. This codes for CSVPMTGGITDTQYF.

V usage is TRBV6-5 and J usage is TRBJ2-3; 8 nucleotides agree with TRBD2. CDR1 and CDR2 from the germline V gene are MNHEY and SVGAGI. Trimming cost V 5 bases and J 4 bases; bases outside gene matches: 5. The CDR3 is made up of 14 amino acids. This CDR3 is CASSRAGVADTQYF. CDR3 bases: TGTGCCAGCAGTCGAGCGGGGGTTGCAGATACGCAGTATTTT.

This chain joins TRBV7-9 and TRBJ2-2, with D tentatively TRBD1 (5 bases). The CDR3 spans 17 residues. Germline V gene lookup returns CDR1 SEHNR and CDR2 FQNEAQ (reference sequence). V was shortened by 5 bases and J by 2 bases, with 18 bases between the two germline ends. The CDR3 nucleotides are TGTGCCAGCAGCCTATGGTGGGGAAGGGGAAACACCGGGGAGCTGTTTTTT. This sequence encodes CASSLWWGRGNTGELFF.

CDR3 region: CASSQVGLRGFSETQYF. CDR3 sequence (DNA): TGCGCCAGCAGCCAAGTGGGGCTCAGGGGATTCTCGGAGACCCAGTACTTC. The rearrangement joins TRBV4-3 to TRBJ2-5; TRBD1 might be the D (6 bases). The germline CDR1 and CDR2 sequences are LGHNA and YSLEER. The CDR3 extends over 17 amino acids. Deletions cut 1 base from V and 5 bases from J, with 20 bases between.